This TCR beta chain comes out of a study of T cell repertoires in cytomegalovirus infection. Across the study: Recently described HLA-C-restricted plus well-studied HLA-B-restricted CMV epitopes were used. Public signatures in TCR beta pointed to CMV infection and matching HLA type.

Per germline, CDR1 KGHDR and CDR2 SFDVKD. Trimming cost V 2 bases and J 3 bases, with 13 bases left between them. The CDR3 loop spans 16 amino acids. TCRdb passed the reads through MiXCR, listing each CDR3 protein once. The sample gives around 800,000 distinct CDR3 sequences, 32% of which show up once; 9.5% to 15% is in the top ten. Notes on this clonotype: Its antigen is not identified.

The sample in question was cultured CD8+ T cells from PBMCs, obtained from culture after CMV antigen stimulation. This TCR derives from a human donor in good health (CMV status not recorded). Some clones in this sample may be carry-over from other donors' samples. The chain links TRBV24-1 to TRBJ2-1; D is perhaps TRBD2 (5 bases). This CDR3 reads CATSDSSAGRYNEQFF. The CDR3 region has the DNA TGTGCCACCAGTGATTCCTCGGCGGGTCGCTACAATGAGCAGTTCTTC.